Below are 22 T cell receptor beta chains sequenced from a single sample in a study of T cells in Graves' hyperthyroidism and ophthalmopathy. Amplified regions were TCR beta CDR3 sequences from RNA transcripts. First-round RT-PCR with HTBI primers amplified the TCR CDR3 region. TCRdb re-called the multiplex PCR reads through MiXCR, storing one row per CDR3 protein. This repertoire shows about 640,000 distinct CDR3 sequences, around 20% found once; its top ten account for roughly 30%. The sequenced material came from blood. The receptor source for this set is a man aged 30 to 45 with Graves' ophthalmopathy.

The V and J genes are TRBV19 and TRBJ1-5; 7 bases line up with TRBD1. The J segment lost 1 base and the V segment lost 7 bases, leaving 7 bases of the junction unmatched. Germline V gives CDR1 LNHDA, CDR2 SQIVND (reference sequence). This CDR3 contains 15 residues. The CDR3 protein is CASTSDRASNQPQHF. The CDR3 coding sequence is TGTGCCAGTACCTCCGACAGGGCAAGCAATCAGCCCCAGCATTTT.

This clonotype was picked up many times. The chain joins TRBV28 to TRBJ1-2, with TRBD1 as a possible D gene (6 bases). The germline V gene encodes CDR1 MDHEN and CDR2 SYDVKM. Trimming pared 6 bases from V and 8 bases from J, leaving 19 bases between. The CDR3 covers 14 residues. The DNA for the CDR3 is TGTGCCAGCAGCTCAGGACAGCCGGGGCGGGGCTACACCTTC. Translation gives CASSSGQPGRGYTF.

This clonotype occurred many times. The J gene is TRBJ2-7, the V gene TRBV3-1; D tentatively fits TRBD1 or TRBD2 (5 bases each). V was clipped by 4 bases and J by 6 bases, with 13 bases between them. CDR1 LGHDT and CDR2 YNNKEL come from the germline V gene (reference sequence). The length of the CDR3 is 13 residues. The CDR3 DNA is TGTGCCAGCAGCCCGGGACCCGTCGGCGAGCAGTACTTC. Translating it yields CASSPGPVGEQYF.

The V call is TRBV28, the J call TRBJ2-7, with 8 bases matching TRBD2. Germline CDR1 reads MDHEN; CDR2 reads SYDVKM. This CDR3 region has 14 residues. V lost 10 bases, J lost 3 bases, and 11 bases stayed unmatched. The CDR3 loop is CAIAGASGYYEQYF. As DNA, the CDR3 is TGTGCCATCGCCGGGGCTAGCGGGTACTACGAGCAGTACTTC.

In the case of this clonotype: A much larger clone lies a single base off, so this may be a read error. CDR3 sequence: CSARDGGLTGGPSDTQYF. The CDR3, as DNA: TGCAGTGCTAGAGATGGGGGACTAACGGGAGGGCCGTCAGATACGCAGTATTTT. The chain couples TRBV20-1 to TRBJ2-3; 8 bases agree with TRBD2. CDR1 is DFQATT, CDR2 SNEGSKA, per germline (reference sequence). V lost 0 bases to trimming and J lost 4 bases; unmatched junction nucleotides: 15. There are 18 residues in the CDR3.

As regards this clonotype: Since a much larger clone is just one base distant, this may be a read error. The chain's CDR3 is CASKRIGRANTEAFF. The CDR3 DNA is TGTGCCAGCAAGAGAATTGGCAGGGCGAACACTGAAGCTTTCTTT. This chain joins TRBV2 and TRBJ1-1; D is perhaps TRBD1 (5 bases). Germline-derived CDR1 and CDR2 are SNHLY and FYNNEI. The CDR3 extends over 15 amino acids. Trimming took off 7 bases at V and 1 base at J, with 16 bases between the two ends.

Turning to this clonotype: Compared with germline, one end of the junction differs, possibly owing to a read error. V is TRBV12-3 or TRBV12-4 and J is TRBJ2-7, with TRBD2 identical over 11 bases. The CDR3 runs to 16 residues. In DNA form, the CDR3 reads TGTGCCAGCAGTTCCCGTAGCGGGAGGGCCTCCTACGGGCAGTACTTC. Translated: CASSSRSGRASYGQYF.

The V call is TRBV20-1, the J call TRBJ2-7; 7 positions agree with TRBD2. The CDR3 loop spans 13 amino acids. Per germline, CDR1 DFQATT and CDR2 SNEGSKA (reference sequence). J was trimmed by 3 bases and V by 7 bases; bases with no gene match: 9. Here the CDR3 DNA reads TGCAGTGTTCCAAGCGGGACCCACTACGAGCAGTACTTC. This encodes CSVPSGTHYEQYF.

This clonotype was picked up many times. V is TRBV28 and J is TRBJ2-1, with TRBD2 matching 11 bases. The V segment lost 5 bases and the J segment 3 bases; nucleotides outside the gene matches: 6. The CDR3 totals 16 residues. The germline gives CDR1 MDHEN, CDR2 SYDVKM. The CDR3 reads CASSASGTSGYNEQFF. The CDR3 bases are TGTGCCAGCAGTGCCTCCGGGACTAGCGGCTACAATGAGCAGTTCTTC.

The V gene is TRBV7-2, the J gene TRBJ2-5; tentative D call: TRBD2 (5 bases). The V end lost 0 bases, the J end lost 2 bases, and 13 bases lay between the germline ends. CDR3 size: 16 residues. In germline, CDR1 is SGHTA, CDR2 FQGNSA. CDR3 in DNA: TGTGCCAGCAGCTTAGCCCAATACGGGATTCAAGAGACCCAGTACTTC. The encoded protein is CASSLAQYGIQETQYF.

This clonotype was counted a few times. The chain employs TRBV10-3 and TRBJ2-7; TRBD2 aligns across 8 bases. CDR1 and CDR2 (germline): ENHRY, SYGVKD. The trim removed 0 bases at V and 2 bases at J, leaving 3 bases unmatched. This CDR3 has 15 amino acids. The CDR3 reads CAISESLADPYEQYF. CDR3 DNA sequence: TGTGCCATCAGTGAGTCACTAGCGGATCCCTACGAGCAGTACTTC.

The gene calls are TRBV6-2 or TRBV6-3 and TRBJ2-5; no clear D gene. This CDR3 contains 10 residues. Trimming took 10 bases from V and 5 from J, leaving 8 bases between them. CDR1 and CDR2 from the germline V gene are MNHEY and SVGEGT. CDR3 amino acids: CATFLETQYF. CDR3 sequence (DNA): TGTGCCACATTCTTGGAGACCCAGTACTTC.

In its sample, this clonotype was seen a few times. The chain carries TRBV20-1 and TRBJ1-1; 7 nucleotides align to TRBD1. J lost 4 bases, V lost 0 bases, and 8 bases had no gene match. The CDR3 is made up of 15 amino acids. Germline CDR1 and CDR2: DFQATT and SNEGSKA (reference sequence). CDR3 loop: CSARDKTGSGTEAFF. The DNA for the CDR3 is TGCAGTGCTAGAGACAAGACAGGGTCGGGCACTGAAGCTTTCTTT.

In this sample, this clonotype turned up a few times. V gene TRBV11-2 combines with J gene TRBJ2-1, with 9 nucleotides matching TRBD1. The CDR3 spans 17 residues. The V and J ends lost 1 base and 4 bases, in that order; junction bases with no gene match: 8. Per germline, CDR1 SGHAT and CDR2 FQNNGV. Written as DNA, the CDR3 is TGTGCCAGCAGCTTAGGGATAGGCGGGACAGGGTACAATGAGCAGTTCTTC. This codes for CASSLGIGGTGYNEQFF.

This clonotype was recorded a few times. The V gene is TRBV29-1, the J gene TRBJ2-3; TRBD2 matches 8 bases. Germline CDR1 is SQVTM and CDR2 is ANQGSEA. This CDR3 spans 14 amino acids. The CDR3 spells CTIRRLAMTDTQYF. The CDR3 coding sequence is TGCACCATAAGAAGACTAGCGATGACAGATACGCAGTATTTT.

The chain combines TRBV19 with TRBJ2-3; D remains unclear. The germline V and J ends were trimmed by 8 bases and 6 bases, with 18 bases remaining between them. The CDR3 covers 14 residues. CDR1 is LNHDA and CDR2 is SQIVND in the germline V gene (reference sequence). The CDR3 sequence: CASRSPSLTDTQYF. The CDR3 DNA reads as TGTGCCAGTCGAAGCCCATCACTCACGGATACGCAGTATTTT.

In its sample, this clonotype was seen a few times. CDR3 DNA: TGTGCCAGCAGCGTGGGGCAGAACATAGTAGGCTACACCTTC. Encoded protein: CASSVGQNIVGYTF. V usage is TRBV9 and J usage is TRBJ1-2; tentatively, D is TRBD1 (5 bases). V dropped 2 bases and J dropped 8 bases, with 16 bases sitting between them. From germline, CDR1 is SGDLS and CDR2 YYNGEE. CDR3 length: 14 residues.

V and J are TRBV6-1 and TRBJ2-2; the D is unclear. V dropped 9 bases and J dropped 4 bases, with 12 bases sitting between them. CDR3 length equals 13 residues. Germline CDR1 is MNHNS and CDR2 is SASEGT. The CDR3 DNA follows: TGTGCCAGTCTCCCCTCCACCACCGGGGAGCTGTTTTTT. Amino acid sequence: CASLPSTTGELFF.

The chain combines TRBV10-3 with TRBJ2-2, with a weak D call TRBD2 (6 bases). Trimming stripped 0 bases from V and 4 bases from J, with 12 bases between. The CDR3 extends over 16 amino acids. The V gene's germline CDR1 is ENHRY and CDR2 SYGVKD. The CDR3 sequence: CAISESRRRGTGELFF. The CDR3 nucleotides are TGTGCCATCAGTGAGTCTAGGAGGAGGGGCACCGGGGAGCTGTTTTTT.

This clonotype has a handful of counts. The rearrangement links TRBV19 to TRBJ1-5, with a tentative D call TRBD1 (5 bases). CDR1 and CDR2 (germline): LNHDA, SQIVND (reference sequence). Trimming left V 0 bases short and J 7 bases short, with 10 bases between. The CDR3 is 14 residues long. DNA of the CDR3: TGTGCCAGTAGTATAGATGGGTGGGGCCAGCCCCAGCATTTT. Its translation is CASSIDGWGQPQHF.

The V and J genes are TRBV28 and TRBJ1-5; TRBD1 is a possible D gene (6 bases). Germline CDR1 reads MDHEN; CDR2 reads SYDVKM. This CDR3 has 14 residues. Trimming took 8 bases from V and 3 from J, leaving 14 bases between them. The CDR3, as DNA: TGTGCCAGCCTGAGAGGGGGATTCAATCAGCCCCAGCATTTT. It yields the protein CASLRGGFNQPQHF. Combining the CDR3 with reference TRBV28 and TRBJ1-5 gives the whole variable domain DVKVTQSSRYLVKRTGEKVFLECVQDMDHENMFWYRQDPGLGLRLIYFSYDVKMKEKGDIPEGYSVSREKKERFSLILESASTNQTSMYLCASLRGGFNQPQHFGDGTRLSIL.

The chain has TRBV5-1 and TRBJ1-1, with 7 positions matching TRBD1. This CDR3 spans 15 amino acids. Germline V gives CDR1 SGHRS, CDR2 YFSETQ. Losses at the gene ends were 7 bases for V and 2 bases for J; bases not matched to a gene: 11. The CDR3 DNA reads as TGCGCCAGCGGGGCCTGGGGGACAGATAACACTGAAGCTTTCTTT. It specifies CASGAWGTDNTEAFF.